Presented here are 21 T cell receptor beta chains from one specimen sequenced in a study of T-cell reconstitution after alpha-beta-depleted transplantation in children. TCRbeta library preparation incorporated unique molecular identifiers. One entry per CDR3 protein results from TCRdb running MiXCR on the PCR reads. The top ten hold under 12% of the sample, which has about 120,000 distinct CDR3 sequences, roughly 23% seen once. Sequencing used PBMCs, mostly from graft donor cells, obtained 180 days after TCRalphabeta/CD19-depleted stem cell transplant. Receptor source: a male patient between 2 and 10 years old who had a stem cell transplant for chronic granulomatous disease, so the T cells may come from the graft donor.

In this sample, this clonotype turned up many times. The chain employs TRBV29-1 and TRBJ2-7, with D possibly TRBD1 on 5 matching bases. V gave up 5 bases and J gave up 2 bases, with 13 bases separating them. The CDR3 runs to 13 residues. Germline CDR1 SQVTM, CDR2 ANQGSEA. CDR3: CSVSTGAAYEQYF. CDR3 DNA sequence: TGCAGCGTTTCTACTGGGGCAGCCTACGAGCAGTACTTC.

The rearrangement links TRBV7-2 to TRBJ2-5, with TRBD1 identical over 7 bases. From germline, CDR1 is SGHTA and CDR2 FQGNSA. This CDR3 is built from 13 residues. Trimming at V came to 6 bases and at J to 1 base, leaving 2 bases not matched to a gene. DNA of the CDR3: TGTGCCAGCAGAAGGGACAGCCAAGAGACCCAGTACTTC. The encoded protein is CASRRDSQETQYF.

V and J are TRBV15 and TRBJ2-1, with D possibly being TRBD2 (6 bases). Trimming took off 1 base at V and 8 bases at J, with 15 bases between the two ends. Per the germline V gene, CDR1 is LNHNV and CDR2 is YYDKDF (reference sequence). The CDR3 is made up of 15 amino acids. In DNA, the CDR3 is TGTGCCACCAGCAGAGGCCCGACTCGGGACTATGAGCAGTTCTTC. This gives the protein CATSRGPTRDYEQFF. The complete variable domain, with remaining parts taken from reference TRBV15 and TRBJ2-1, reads DAMVIQNPRYQVTQFGKPVTLSCSQTLNHNVMYWYQQKSSQAPKLLFHYYDKDFNNEADTPDNFQSRRPNTSFCFLDIRSPGLGDTAMYLCATSRGPTRDYEQFFGPGTRLTVL.

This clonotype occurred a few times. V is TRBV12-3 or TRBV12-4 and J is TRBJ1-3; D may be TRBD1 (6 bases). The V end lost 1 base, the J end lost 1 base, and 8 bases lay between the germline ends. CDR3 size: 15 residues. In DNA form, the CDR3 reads TGTGCCAGCAGTTTAGGGACAGTTTCTGGAAACACCATATATTTT. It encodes CASSLGTVSGNTIYF.

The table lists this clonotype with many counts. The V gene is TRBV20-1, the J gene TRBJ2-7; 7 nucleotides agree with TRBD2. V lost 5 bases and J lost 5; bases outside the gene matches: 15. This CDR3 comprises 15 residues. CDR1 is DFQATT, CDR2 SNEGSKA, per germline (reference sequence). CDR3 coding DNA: TGCAGTGCTCAGAATCGGCCCGGGACTACAAACGAGCAGTACTTC. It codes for CSAQNRPGTTNEQYF.

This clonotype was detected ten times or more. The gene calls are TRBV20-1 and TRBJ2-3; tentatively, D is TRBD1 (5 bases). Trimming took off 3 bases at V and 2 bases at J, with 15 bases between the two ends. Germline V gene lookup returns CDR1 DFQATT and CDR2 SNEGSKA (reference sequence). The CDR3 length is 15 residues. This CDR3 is CSARGLVKHTDTQYF. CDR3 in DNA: TGCAGTGCTAGGGGGCTTGTCAAGCACACAGATACGCAGTATTTT.

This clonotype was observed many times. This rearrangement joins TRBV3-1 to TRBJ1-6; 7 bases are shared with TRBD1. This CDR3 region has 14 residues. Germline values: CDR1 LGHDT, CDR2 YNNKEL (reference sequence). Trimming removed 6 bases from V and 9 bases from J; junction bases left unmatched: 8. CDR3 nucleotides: TGTGCCAGCAGTTCAACGGCAGGGGGTTCACCCCTCCACTTT. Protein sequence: CASSSTAGGSPLHF.

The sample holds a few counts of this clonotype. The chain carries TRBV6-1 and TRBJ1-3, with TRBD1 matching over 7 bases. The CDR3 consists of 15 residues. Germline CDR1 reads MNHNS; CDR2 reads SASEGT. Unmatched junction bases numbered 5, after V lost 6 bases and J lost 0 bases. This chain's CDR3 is CASRRGQSSGNTIYF. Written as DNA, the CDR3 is TGTGCCAGCAGGAGGGGGCAAAGCTCTGGAAACACCATATATTTT.

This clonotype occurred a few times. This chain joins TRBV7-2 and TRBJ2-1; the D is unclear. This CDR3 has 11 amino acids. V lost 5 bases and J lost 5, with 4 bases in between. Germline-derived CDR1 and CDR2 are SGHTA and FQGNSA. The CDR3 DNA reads TGTGCCAGCAGCATCCACAATGAGCAGTTCTTC. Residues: CASSIHNEQFF. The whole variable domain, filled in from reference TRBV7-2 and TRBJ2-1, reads GAGVSQSPSNKVTEKGKDVELRCDPISGHTALYWYRQSLGQGLEFLIYFQGNSAPDKSGLPSDRFSAERTGGSVSTLTIQRTQQEDSAVYLCASSIHNEQFFGPGTRLTVL.

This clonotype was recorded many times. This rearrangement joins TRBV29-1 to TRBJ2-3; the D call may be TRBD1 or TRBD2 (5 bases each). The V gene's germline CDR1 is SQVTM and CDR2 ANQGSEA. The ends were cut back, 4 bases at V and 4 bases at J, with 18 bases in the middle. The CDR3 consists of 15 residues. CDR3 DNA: TGCAGCGTTGTGGGGACGCTCCCCAAACCAGATACGCAGTATTTT. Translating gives CSVVGTLPKPDTQYF.

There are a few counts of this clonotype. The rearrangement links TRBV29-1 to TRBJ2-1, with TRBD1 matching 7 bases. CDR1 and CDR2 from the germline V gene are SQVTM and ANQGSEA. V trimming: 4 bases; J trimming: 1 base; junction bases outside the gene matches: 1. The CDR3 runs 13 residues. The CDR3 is CSVGTGSYNEQFF. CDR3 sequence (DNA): TGCAGCGTTGGGACAGGATCCTACAATGAGCAGTTCTTC.

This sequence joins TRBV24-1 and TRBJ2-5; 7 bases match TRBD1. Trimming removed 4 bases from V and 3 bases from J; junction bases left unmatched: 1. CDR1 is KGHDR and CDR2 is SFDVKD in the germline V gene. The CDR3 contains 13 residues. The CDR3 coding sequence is TGTGCCACCAGTGACACAGGGGAAGAGACCCAGTACTTC. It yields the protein CATSDTGEETQYF.

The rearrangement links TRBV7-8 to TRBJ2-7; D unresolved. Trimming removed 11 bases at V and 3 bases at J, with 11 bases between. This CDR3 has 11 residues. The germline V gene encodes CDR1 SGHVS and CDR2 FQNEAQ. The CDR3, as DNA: TGTGCCGGGGAATCTGACTACGAGCAGTACTTC. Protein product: CAGESDYEQYF.

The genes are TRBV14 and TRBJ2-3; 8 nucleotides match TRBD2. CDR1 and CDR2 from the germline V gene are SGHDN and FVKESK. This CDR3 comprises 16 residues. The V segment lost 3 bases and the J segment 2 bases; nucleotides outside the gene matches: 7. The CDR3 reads CASSQAGLANTDTQYF. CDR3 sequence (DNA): TGTGCCAGCAGCCAGGCTGGACTAGCCAACACAGATACGCAGTATTTT.

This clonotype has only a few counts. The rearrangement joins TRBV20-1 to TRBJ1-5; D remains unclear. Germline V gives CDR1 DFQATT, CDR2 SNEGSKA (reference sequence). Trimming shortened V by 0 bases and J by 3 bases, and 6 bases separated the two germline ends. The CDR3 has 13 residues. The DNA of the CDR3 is TGCAGTGCTAGAGATCCCCCCAATCAGCCCCAGCATTTT. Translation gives CSARDPPNQPQHF.

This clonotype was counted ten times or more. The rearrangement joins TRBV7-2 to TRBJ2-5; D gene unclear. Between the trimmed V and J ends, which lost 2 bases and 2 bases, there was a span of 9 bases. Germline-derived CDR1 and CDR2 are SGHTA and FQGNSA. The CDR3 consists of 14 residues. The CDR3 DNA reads TGTGCCAGCAGCTTAATTCGGAGTCAAGAGACCCAGTACTTC. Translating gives CASSLIRSQETQYF.

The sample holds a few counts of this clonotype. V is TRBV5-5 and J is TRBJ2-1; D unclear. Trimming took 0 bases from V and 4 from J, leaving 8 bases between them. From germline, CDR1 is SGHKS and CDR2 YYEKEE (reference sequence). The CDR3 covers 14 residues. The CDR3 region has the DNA TGTGCCAGCAGCTTGGTTCGAACATACAATGAGCAGTTCTTC. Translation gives CASSLVRTYNEQFF.

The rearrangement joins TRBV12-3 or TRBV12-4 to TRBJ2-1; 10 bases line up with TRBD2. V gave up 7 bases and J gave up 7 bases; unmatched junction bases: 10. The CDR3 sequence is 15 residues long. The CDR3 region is CASTPSAGGPNEQFF. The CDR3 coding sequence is TGTGCCAGCACCCCCTCAGCGGGGGGGCCTAATGAGCAGTTCTTC.

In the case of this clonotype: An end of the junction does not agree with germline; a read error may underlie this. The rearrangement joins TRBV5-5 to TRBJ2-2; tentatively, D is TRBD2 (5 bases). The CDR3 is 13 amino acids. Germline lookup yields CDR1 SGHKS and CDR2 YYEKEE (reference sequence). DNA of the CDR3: TGTGCCATCGGCTCACAGAACACCGGGGAGCTGTATTTT. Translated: CAIGSQNTGELYF.

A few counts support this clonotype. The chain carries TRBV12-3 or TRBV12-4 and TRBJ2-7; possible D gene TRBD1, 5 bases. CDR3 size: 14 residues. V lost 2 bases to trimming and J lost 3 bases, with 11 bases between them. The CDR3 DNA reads TGTGCCAGCAGTTTATGGGGCAGCCTCTACGAGCAGTACTTC. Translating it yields CASSLWGSLYEQYF.

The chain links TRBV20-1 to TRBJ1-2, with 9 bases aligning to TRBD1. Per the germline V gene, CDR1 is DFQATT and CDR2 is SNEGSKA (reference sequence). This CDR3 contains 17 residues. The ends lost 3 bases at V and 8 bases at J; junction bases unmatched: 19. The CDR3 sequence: CSASGATGGRSDGGYTF. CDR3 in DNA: TGCAGTGCTAGCGGCGCCACAGGGGGCCGATCTGATGGAGGCTACACCTTC.